The source of this T cell receptor (beta chain) is a study of T cell responses to AZD1222 COVID-19 vaccine. As for the study in general: Second-dose schedules of about 4 or about 12 weeks were combined. Broader study findings: Donors, mostly white British, included more females; clonal diversity was possibly underestimated.

V was trimmed by 1 base and J by 4 bases, leaving 5 bases between them. Germline V gives CDR1 LGHDT, CDR2 YNNKEL (reference sequence). This CDR3 contains 13 residues. TCRdb's table, derived via immunoSEQ multiplex PCR, lists solely in-frame clones and lacks some. Here the sample spans 150,000 or so clones, 91% being singletons. With respect to this clone: Its antigen remains unidentified.

The chain employs TRBV3-1 (or the pseudogene TRBV3-2) and TRBJ1-5; no clear D. This TCR derives from an adult in good health. The starting material was peripheral blood, obtained on day 0 of AZD1222 vaccination. The CDR3 sequence is CASSQAVNQPQHF. CDR3 nucleotides: TGTGCCAGCAGCCAAGCCGTAAATCAGCCCCAGCATTTT.